The following is a TCR beta chain sequence with its context. Its antigen is still unknown. Within the sample, other DNA sequences also encode this same CDR3. With V trimmed by 3 bases and J by 2 bases, 3 bases remained unmatched. The CDR3 sequence is 14 residues long. The germline V gene has CDR1 SGHDT and CDR2 YYEEEE. Repertoires were generated with immunoSEQ multiplex PCR, while TCRdb's copy carries only in-frame clones and drops some. Altogether approximately 650,000 clones are present, 95% to 96% being singletons, with the ten largest covering 0.1% to 0.11%. The sample is drawn from a study of shared clonotypes between healthy human individuals. The wider study: The donors, two women and a few men, were aged 18 to 49. Each donor had three CD4 naive, three CD4 memory, two CD8 naive and one CD8 memory plate. Study outcomes and limitations: Researchers found naive subsets generally carried larger estimated richness than memory subsets. Between a few donors, naive CD4 clonotypes were shared at a level of around 5.2%.

Positive CCR7 selection of CD45RO-negative cells yielded the naive CD8 cells, and terminally differentiated effector memory CD45RA+ cells were excluded. The chain uses TRBV5-6 and TRBJ2-7; 9 bases are shared with TRBD1. This TCR came from a woman in her twenties or thirties in good health. The sample comprised naive CD8+ T cells sorted from blood. CDR3 region: CASSWGQGTYEQYF. In nucleotides, the CDR3 is TGTGCCAGCAGCTGGGGACAGGGTACCTACGAGCAGTACTTC.